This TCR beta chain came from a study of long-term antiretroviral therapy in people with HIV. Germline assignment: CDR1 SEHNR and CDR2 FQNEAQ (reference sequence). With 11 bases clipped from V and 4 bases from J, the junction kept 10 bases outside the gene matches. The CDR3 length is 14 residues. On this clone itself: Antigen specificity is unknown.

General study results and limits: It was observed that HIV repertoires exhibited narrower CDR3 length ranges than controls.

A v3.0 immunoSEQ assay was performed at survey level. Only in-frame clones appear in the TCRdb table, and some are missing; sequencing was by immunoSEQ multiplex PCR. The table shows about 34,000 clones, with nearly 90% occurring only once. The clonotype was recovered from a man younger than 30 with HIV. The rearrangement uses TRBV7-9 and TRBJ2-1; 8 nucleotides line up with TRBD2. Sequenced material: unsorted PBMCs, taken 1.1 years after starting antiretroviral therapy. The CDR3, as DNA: TGTGCCGCCAGGGCGGGGGGCGGTTACAATGAGCAGTTCTTC. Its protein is CAARAGGGYNEQFF.